These 18 T cell receptor beta chains originate from one sample sequenced in a study of T cell responses to AZD1222 COVID-19 vaccine. Data came from immunoSEQ multiplex PCR; TCRdb stores just in-frame clones and leaves some out. The profile shows roughly 120,000 clones, roughly 88% of them singletons. Sequencing was performed on peripheral blood, taken on day 0 of AZD1222 vaccination. Receptor source: an adult in good health.

In this sample, this clone turned up a few times. The rearrangement joins TRBV5-5 to TRBJ2-5, with 10 bases identical to TRBD2. V shed 0 bases, J shed 5 bases, and the junction held 7 bases outside the gene matches. CDR3 length equals 16 residues. In germline, CDR1 is SGHKS, CDR2 YYEKEE (reference sequence). The CDR3 coding sequence is TGTGCCAGCAGCTTGGCACCAGCGGGGGGGCGGGAGACCCAGTACTTC. Translating it yields CASSLAPAGGRETQYF. Combining the CDR3 with reference TRBV5-5 and TRBJ2-5 gives the whole variable domain DAGVTQSPTHLIKTRGQQVTLRCSPISGHKSVSWYQQVLGQGPQFIFQYYEKEERGRGNFPDRFSARQFPNYSSELNVNALLLGDSALYLCASSLAPAGGRETQYFGPGTRLLVL.

CDR3 nucleotides: TGTGCCAGCAGCCTTCAGCGGGGGTTTGGAGATACGCAGTATTTT. Its translation is CASSLQRGFGDTQYF. This rearrangement joins TRBV3-1 (or the pseudogene TRBV3-2) to TRBJ2-3, with TRBD2 identical over 8 bases. The CDR3 sequence is 15 residues long. V dropped 4 bases and J dropped 5; count of bases not matched to a gene: 8. Germline CDR1 reads LGHDT; CDR2 reads YNNKEL (reference sequence).

Comment on this clone: The junction departs from the called germline gene at one end, perhaps through a read error. J is TRBJ2-7 and V is TRBV11-2; D uncertain. The CDR3 consists of 15 residues. Germline values: CDR1 SGHAT, CDR2 FQNNGV. CDR3 amino acids: CASSLERRSSYEQYF. CDR3 DNA: TGTGCCAGCAGCCTAGAGCGCAGGAGCTCCTACGAGCAGTACTTC.

This clone was found once. The rearrangement links TRBV6-6 to TRBJ1-1; D gene uncertain. Germline CDR1 and CDR2: MNHNY and SVGAGI (reference sequence). Trimming removed 0 bases from V and 5 bases from J, with 16 bases in between. There are 16 residues in the CDR3. CDR3 in amino acids: CASSYSSDPQATEAFF. The CDR3 region has the DNA TGTGCCAGCAGTTACTCCTCCGACCCCCAGGCGACTGAAGCTTTCTTT.

The chain carries TRBV11-2 and TRBJ1-1; D might be TRBD1 (5 bases). Looked up from germline, CDR1 is SGHAT and CDR2 is FQNNGV. Trimming pared 0 bases from V and 4 bases from J, leaving 12 bases between. CDR3 length equals 15 residues. The CDR3 region is CASSLDKGWFTEAFF. CDR3 nucleotide sequence: TGTGCCAGCAGCTTAGATAAGGGGTGGTTCACTGAAGCTTTCTTT.

The V gene is TRBV18, the J gene TRBJ2-2; possible D gene TRBD2, 5 bases. The CDR3 is made up of 16 amino acids. CDR1 is KGHSH and CDR2 is LQKENI in the germline V gene. The germline V and J ends were trimmed by 0 bases and 4 bases, with 12 bases remaining between them. CDR3 protein: CASSPPRERVTGELFF. CDR3 DNA: TGTGCCAGCTCACCACCGAGGGAACGCGTCACCGGGGAGCTGTTTTTT.

The chain links TRBV7-3 to TRBJ2-7; a possible D gene is TRBD1 (6 bases). This CDR3 has 13 amino acids. Trimming shortened V by 4 bases and J by 5 bases, and 12 bases separated the two germline ends. The germline V gene has CDR1 SGHTA and CDR2 FQGTGA. CDR3: CASSSPGQHEQYF. Written as DNA, the CDR3 is TGTGCCAGCAGCTCACCGGGACAACACGAGCAGTACTTC.

This clone was observed once. This chain joins TRBV7-2 and TRBJ1-5; 9 bases agree with TRBD1. The CDR3 loop spans 14 amino acids. The germline V gene encodes CDR1 SGHTA and CDR2 FQGNSA. V lost 5 bases to trimming and J lost 9 bases; unmatched junction nucleotides: 8. The CDR3 DNA reads TGTGCCAGCAGCCCGGGACAGGGCCATAGGCCCCAGCATTTT. It translates to CASSPGQGHRPQHF. The full variable domain, rest sourced from reference TRBV7-2 and TRBJ1-5, is GAGVSQSPSNKVTEKGKDVELRCDPISGHTALYWYRQSLGQGLEFLIYFQGNSAPDKSGLPSDRFSAERTGGSVSTLTIQRTQQEDSAVYLCASSPGQGHRPQHFGDGTRLSIL.

This clone has more than one count but fewer than ten. The V call is TRBV4-2, the J call TRBJ1-2; D unclear. The CDR3 contains 12 residues. The V gene's germline CDR1 is LGHNA and CDR2 YNFKEQ. The V and J ends lost 1 base and 8 bases respectively, with 8 bases between them. The CDR3 bases are TGTGCCAGCAGCCAAGTAGCGGGAGGCTACACCTTC. It is translated as CASSQVAGGYTF.

This clone was picked up one time. The CDR3 DNA sequence: TGTGCCAGCAGCTTAAGGCTAGCGGGGTACACCGGGGAGCTGTTTTTT. Protein sequence: CASSLRLAGYTGELFF. The chain joins TRBV5-4 to TRBJ2-2, with 9 bases lining up with TRBD2. J gave up 3 bases and V 2 bases, and 5 bases lay outside the gene matches. This CDR3 has 16 amino acids. Germline V gives CDR1 SGHNT, CDR2 YYREEE (reference sequence).

This clone was counted at least ten times. CDR3 loop: CATSDPRTRYTF. CDR3 DNA: TGTGCCACCAGTGATCCCAGGACGCGCTACACCTTC. This chain links TRBV24-1 with TRBJ1-2; D is undetermined. This CDR3 is built from 12 residues. Germline values: CDR1 KGHDR, CDR2 SFDVKD. Trimming stripped 3 bases from V and 9 bases from J, with 10 bases between.

CDR3 sequence: CSVDPRGPVYGYTF. The DNA for the CDR3 is TGCAGCGTTGACCCCAGGGGGCCCGTCTATGGCTACACCTTC. The V call is TRBV29-1, the J call TRBJ1-2; 8 bases line up with TRBD1. Germline assignment: CDR1 SQVTM and CDR2 ANQGSEA. Trimming removed 3 bases from V and 4 bases from J; junction bases left unmatched: 7. The CDR3 is 14 amino acids. The variable domain in full, completed from reference TRBV29-1 and TRBJ1-2, reads SAVISQKPSRDICQRGTSLTIQCQVDSQVTMMFWYRQQPGQSLTLIATANQGSEATYESGFVIDKFPISRPNLTFSTLTVSNMSPEDSSIYLCSVDPRGPVYGYTFGSGTRLTVV.

The chain recombines TRBV6-2 or TRBV6-3 with TRBJ1-2; perhaps TRBD1 as D (6 bases). CDR1 MNHEY and CDR2 SVGEGT come from the germline V gene. The V and J ends lost 6 bases and 6 bases respectively, with 17 bases between them. This CDR3 spans 14 amino acids. This chain's CDR3 is CASSPGRGSHGYTF. Here the CDR3 DNA reads TGTGCCAGCAGCCCCGGAAGGGGGAGTCATGGCTACACCTTC.

For this clone: One junction end disagrees with the germline gene, perhaps due to a read error. This sequence joins TRBV11-1 and TRBJ2-7, with D possibly matching TRBD1 (6 bases). CDR3 length equals 15 residues. The germline V gene has CDR1 SGHAT and CDR2 FQDESV (reference sequence). CDR3 coding DNA: TGTGCCAGCAGTTTAGGGGGTCAGGGACCCTACGAGCAGTACTTC. The encoded protein is CASSLGGQGPYEQYF.

The chain couples TRBV7-9 to TRBJ1-3; weak D call: TRBD1 (6 bases). V dropped 4 bases and J dropped 0 bases, with 7 bases sitting between them. The CDR3 covers 14 residues. The germline CDR1 and CDR2 sequences are SEHNR and FQNEAQ (reference sequence). The CDR3: CASSSGASGNTIYF. The DNA for the CDR3 is TGTGCCAGCAGCTCAGGGGCCTCTGGAAACACCATATATTTT.

The gene calls are TRBV6-6 and TRBJ2-3, with 9 nucleotides matching TRBD2. Per the germline V gene, CDR1 is MNHNY and CDR2 is SVGAGI (reference sequence). Trimming removed 5 bases from V and 3 bases from J; junction bases left unmatched: 6. The CDR3 contains 15 residues. The CDR3 DNA reads as TGTGCCAGCAGTCTTAGCGGGAGTATGACAGATACGCAGTATTTT. Translated: CASSLSGSMTDTQYF.

This clone has more than one count but fewer than ten. J is TRBJ1-2 and V is TRBV7-9; weak D call: TRBD1 (6 bases). The CDR3 length is 14 residues. V lost 5 bases to trimming and J lost 4 bases, with 14 bases between them. Germline lookup yields CDR1 SEHNR and CDR2 FQNEAQ (reference sequence). The CDR3 loop is CASSAGQSRYGYTF. The CDR3 DNA follows: TGTGCCAGCAGCGCCGGACAGTCGCGCTATGGCTACACCTTC. Complete variable domain (other parts from reference TRBV7-9 and TRBJ1-2): DTGVSQNPRHKITKRGQNVTFRCDPISEHNRLYWYRQTLGQGPEFLTYFQNEAQLEKSRLLSDRFSAERPKGSFSTLEIQRTEQGDSAMYLCASSAGQSRYGYTFGSGTRLTVV.

The chain recombines TRBV24-1 with TRBJ1-1, with 9 bases aligning to TRBD1. The germline CDR1 and CDR2 sequences are KGHDR and SFDVKD. The CDR3 is 13 residues long. V lost 0 bases to trimming and J lost 10 bases; unmatched junction nucleotides: 2. This CDR3 is CATSDLRGQGAFF. CDR3 in DNA: TGTGCCACCAGTGATTTGCGGGGACAGGGAGCTTTCTTT.